This T cell receptor (beta chain) was identified in a study of response to subunit inactivated influenza vaccine. Points from the study as a whole: Authors suggested each seasonal flu vaccination may recruit only limited numbers of new T cells.

This clonotype was found a few times. Antigen specificity is unknown. TCRdb used MiXCR to reprocess the RT-PCR reads, holding one entry per CDR3 protein. This sample carries approximately 500,000 distinct CDR3 sequences, 13% to 15% of them seen once, and the ten largest clones take approximately 12%. V shed 6 bases and J shed 6 bases, with 17 bases lying between them. This CDR3 contains 14 residues. CDR1 is MDHEN and CDR2 is SYDVKM in the germline V gene. This TCR was sampled from a middle-aged man who received an inactivated influenza vaccine. The sequences come from PBMCs from blood, collected roughly 13 days after vaccination. The chain uses TRBV28 and TRBJ1-2, with a possible D match to TRBD1 (6 bases). CDR3 DNA sequence: TGTGCCAGCAGATTACCCCAGGGGATGGATGGCTACACCTTC. Amino acid sequence: CASRLPQGMDGYTF.